This T cell receptor (beta chain) was identified in a study of shared clonotypes between healthy human individuals (TCRdb year 2020). Context from the whole study: The cohort included a few men and a couple of women between 18 and 49 years of age. Different laboratories and diverse techniques were used to prepare libraries and sequence TCR repertoires, to increase sequencing depth and limit assay-specific biases. To estimate repertoire size and how much clonotype sharing occurs between individuals, the study deeply sequenced the blood TCR repertoires of several healthy adults. Per donor, three plates each were used for CD4 naive and CD4 memory, two for CD8 naive, and one for CD8 memory. Each donor's leukapheresis produced roughly between roughly 0.85 and 9.5 billion PBMCs. What the study reported, not specific to this receptor: Naive subsets generally had larger estimated clonotype richness than memory subsets. Sampling was restricted to blood, and TCR repertoires in tissue are likely to differ from TCR repertoires in blood. Pairwise subsampling indicated that sequencing depth was expected to affect the degree of clonotype sharing among donors. Even with the large sequencing depth, rarefaction of the sorted-subset datasets indicated that sequencing was incomplete. Because the study included a small number of donors, the genetic and exposure-history diversity represented was limited. Across a few donors, about 5% of naive CD4, more than 3% of naive CD8, roughly 2.2% of memory CD4, and about 0.44% of memory CD8 clonotypes were shared. Compared with non-shared clonotypes, clonotypes shared by all four sorted-subset donors had higher generation probabilities.

In the germline V gene, CDR1 corresponds to MGHDK and CDR2 to SYGVNS. V is pared back by 2 bases and J by 3 bases, with 10 bases lying between the germline termini. Its CDR3 holds 15 amino acids, cysteine through phenylalanine. Only the CDR3 part of the read is kept: 45 bases, read in frame from the first base. Using the deep immunoSEQ assay, multiplex PCR amplified TCR CDR3 regions from genomic DNA. For each cell subset, the extracted genomic DNA was distributed evenly across all wells of several immunoSEQ 96-well plates, and each plate served as one replicate. For sorted subsets, each replicate PCR was loaded with 200 to 250 ng genomic DNA, equivalent to approximately 33,000 T cell genomes. The purified libraries were quantified using a Qubit 3.0 fluorometer, sized with a Bioanalyzer 2100, and then quantified again using the KAPA Library Quantification kit. Every immunoSEQ 96-well plate was sequenced on a dedicated single-read 150-cycle Illumina NextSeq 550 flow cell. The study's own analysis went as follows. The immunoSEQ output contained only junctional sequences without quality scores, so filtering could not match that applied to full-length reads. Sequences were annotated with PyIR, a Python wrapper for IgBLAST v1.9, using IMGT germline references to assign V/J genes and CDR3. Reads with weak V/J assignments (E-value above 1e-6), missing CDR3, stop codons, out-of-frame junctions, or ambiguous translated residues were removed. V3J clonotypes were defined by identical inferred V gene, J gene, and CDR3 amino acid sequence. Percentage overlap between repertoires was calculated by dividing the number of shared unique clonotypes by the size of the smaller repertoire. Repertoire richness was assessed with RTK rarefaction, the Chao1 estimator, and Recon v2.1 estimates of unobserved clonotypes. Generation probabilities were computed with OLGA for all TCRbeta clonotypes obtained by the gDNA method from several donors. The immuneACCESS repertoire file appears here via TCRdb, limited to in-frame rearrangements. These files lack a portion of the clones; in checked studies, under half of the deficit traces to unresolved V genes, and the cause of the others is not known. V, J and clone size derive from that table, while D and trimming were established from the DNA sequence. This sample lists about 2.4 million clones; more than 80% were detected once. Roughly 0.13% of the sample rests with the top ten.

In regard to this clone: Its antigen remains undetermined. No base quality information exists; no much larger clone differs at one position.

Healthy HIV-negative adults with no recently reported acute infections or vaccinations were included as donors. Only Caucasian adults living in Nashville, Tennessee, USA were represented among the donors. CD4+ T cells were enriched by magnetic negative selection, after which naive cells were positively selected on CD45RA and the negative fraction was taken as the memory subset. Blood was obtained by leukapheresis, after which PBMCs were separated by Ficoll-Histopaque density gradient centrifugation and cryopreserved in liquid nitrogen vapor phase. Analytical flow cytometry was used to check the purity and quantity of every magnetically sorted T cell population. Genomic DNA was isolated from every sorted fraction and measured by UV absorbance on a Nanodrop 2000c.

This chain joins TRBV25-1 to TRBJ1-4, with the D gene call left open. The sequencing input was naive CD4+ T cells sorted from blood. Sample cell subset or site, as interpreted from the label and publication: CD45RA+ positively selected. The clonotype was recovered from a man aged 18 to 35 in good health. The CDR3 sequence is CASSELTPANEKLFF. The nucleotide sequence is given as TGTGCCAGCAGTGAACTAACGCCAGCTAATGAAAAACTGTTTTTT.